This TCR beta chain was observed in a study of regulatory T cells in long-lasting Graves disease. Library construction for TCR beta used iRepertoire HTBI primers and Arm-PCR of CDR3 regions. TCRdb independently ran MiXCR on the multiplex PCR reads; one entry per CDR3 protein. Found here are fewer than 450,000 distinct CDR3 sequences, 15% of them singletons; the top ten hold about 7.8%. Documented time point: newly diagnosed GD, antithyroid drugs for less than 3 months. RNA extracted from PBMCs served as the sequencing template. This CDR3 comprises 15 residues. J gave up 4 bases and V 5 bases, and 8 bases lay outside the gene matches. CDR1 and CDR2 (germline): SGHTA, FQGTGA. At least ten counts were recorded for this clonotype. These records were also assigned to another study, of T cells in Graves' hyperthyroidism and ophthalmopathy. That source notes: Calling Graves' hyperthyroidism stable meant ophthalmopathy did not progress within 18 months. The HTBI set primed first-round TCR CDR3 RT-PCR.

The material was peripheral blood mononuclear cells (PBMCs), obtained at new diagnosis, from a patient treated with antithyroid drugs. V is TRBV7-3 and J is TRBJ2-7; TRBD1 matches at 10 bases. The sequence came from a woman aged 40 to 55 with Graves disease. Written as DNA, the CDR3 is TGTGCCAGCAGCCCCGACAGGGGGCAACCTTACGAGCAGTACTTC. This codes for CASSPDRGQPYEQYF.